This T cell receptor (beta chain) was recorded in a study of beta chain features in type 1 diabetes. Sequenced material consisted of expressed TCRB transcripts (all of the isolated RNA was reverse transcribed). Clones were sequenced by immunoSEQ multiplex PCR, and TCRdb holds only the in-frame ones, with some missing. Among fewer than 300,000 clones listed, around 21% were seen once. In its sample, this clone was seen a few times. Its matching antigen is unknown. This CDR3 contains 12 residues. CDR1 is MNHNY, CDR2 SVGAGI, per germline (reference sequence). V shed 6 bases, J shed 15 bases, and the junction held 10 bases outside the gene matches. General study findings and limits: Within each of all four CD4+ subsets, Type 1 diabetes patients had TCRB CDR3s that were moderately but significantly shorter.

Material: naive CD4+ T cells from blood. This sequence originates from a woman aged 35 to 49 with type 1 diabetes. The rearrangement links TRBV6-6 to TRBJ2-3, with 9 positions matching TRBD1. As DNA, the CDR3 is TGTGCCAGCAGCCCCCGGGACAGGGAGGAATATTTT. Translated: CASSPRDREEYF.